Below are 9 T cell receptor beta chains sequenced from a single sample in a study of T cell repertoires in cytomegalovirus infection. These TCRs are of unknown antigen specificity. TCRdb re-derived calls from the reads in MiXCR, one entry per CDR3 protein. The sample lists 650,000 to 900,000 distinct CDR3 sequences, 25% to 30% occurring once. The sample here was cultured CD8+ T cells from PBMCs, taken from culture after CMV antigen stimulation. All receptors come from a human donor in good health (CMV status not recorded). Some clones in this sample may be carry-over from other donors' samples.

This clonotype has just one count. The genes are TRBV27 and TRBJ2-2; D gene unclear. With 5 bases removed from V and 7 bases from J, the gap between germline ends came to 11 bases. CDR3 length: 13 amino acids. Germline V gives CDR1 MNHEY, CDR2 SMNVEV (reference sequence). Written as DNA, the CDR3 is TGTGCCAGCAGTCTTTGGAATGGCGGGGAGCTGTTTTTT. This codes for CASSLWNGGELFF.

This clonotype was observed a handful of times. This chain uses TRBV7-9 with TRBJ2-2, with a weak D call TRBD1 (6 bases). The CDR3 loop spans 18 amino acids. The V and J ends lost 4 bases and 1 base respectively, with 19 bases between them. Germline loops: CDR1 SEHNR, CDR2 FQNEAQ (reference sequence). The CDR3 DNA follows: TGTGCCAGCAGCTCACCTCCGCCAGGGACAAAGAACACCGGGGAGCTGTTTTTT. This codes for CASSSPPPGTKNTGELFF.

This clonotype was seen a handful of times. CDR3 nucleotide sequence: TGTGCCAGCAGCCTTACACTAGACCTTGCCTACGAGCAGTACGTC. Translated, it gives CASSLTLDLAYEQYV. The chain combines TRBV6-6 with TRBJ2-7; D is possibly TRBD2 (5 bases). The germline gives CDR1 MNHNY, CDR2 SVGAGI (reference sequence). The V gene lost 6 bases and the J gene lost 2 bases, with 17 bases spanning the gap. The CDR3 length is 15 residues.

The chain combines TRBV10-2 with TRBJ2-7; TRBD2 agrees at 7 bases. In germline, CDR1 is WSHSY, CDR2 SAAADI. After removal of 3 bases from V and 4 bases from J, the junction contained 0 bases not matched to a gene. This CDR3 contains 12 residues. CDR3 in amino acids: CASSDGGYEQYV. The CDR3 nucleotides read TGCGCCAGCAGTGACGGGGGGTACGAGCAGTACGTC.

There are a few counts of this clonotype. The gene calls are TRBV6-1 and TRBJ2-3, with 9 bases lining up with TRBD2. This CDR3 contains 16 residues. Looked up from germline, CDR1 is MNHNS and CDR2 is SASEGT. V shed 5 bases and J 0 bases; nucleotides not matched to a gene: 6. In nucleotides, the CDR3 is TGTGCCAGCAGTATCCTTAGCGGGGGAAGCACAGATACGCAGTATTTT. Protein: CASSILSGGSTDTQYF.

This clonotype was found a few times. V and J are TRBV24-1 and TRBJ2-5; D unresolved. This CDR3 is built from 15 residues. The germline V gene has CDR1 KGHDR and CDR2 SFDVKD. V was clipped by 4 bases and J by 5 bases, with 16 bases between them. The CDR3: CATSDRRAPDETQYF. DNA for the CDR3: TGTGCCACCAGTGACCGCCGGGCCCCGGACGAGACCCAGTACTTC.

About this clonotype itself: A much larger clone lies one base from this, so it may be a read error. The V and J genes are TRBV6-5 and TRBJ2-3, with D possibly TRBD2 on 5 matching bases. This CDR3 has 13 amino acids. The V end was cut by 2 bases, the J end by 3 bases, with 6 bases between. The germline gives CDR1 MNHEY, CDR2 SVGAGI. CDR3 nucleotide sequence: TGTGCCAGCAGTTACGGGGAGACAGATACGCAGTATTTT. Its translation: CASSYGETDTQYF.

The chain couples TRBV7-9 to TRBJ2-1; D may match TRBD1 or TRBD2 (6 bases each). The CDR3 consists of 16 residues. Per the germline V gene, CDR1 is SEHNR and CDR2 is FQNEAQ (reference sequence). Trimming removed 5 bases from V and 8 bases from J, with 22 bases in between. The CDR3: CASSDGRGVNRDEQFF. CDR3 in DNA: TGTGCCAGCAGCGACGGTAGGGGGGTTAATCGGGATGAGCAGTTCTTC.

CDR3 bases: TGCGCCAGCAGCCAAGATCGCGGGGGCGCAGTCTATGGCTACACCTTC. Amino acids: CASSQDRGGAVYGYTF. The chain is built from TRBV4-3 and TRBJ1-2, with D perhaps TRBD1 (6 bases). V gave up 0 bases and J gave up 4 bases, with 15 bases separating them. Germline-derived CDR1 and CDR2 are LGHNA and YSLEER. The CDR3 is made up of 16 amino acids.